This T cell receptor (beta chain) was recovered during a study of blood T cell repertoires in COVID-19. This clone was observed a single time. TCRdb keeps only in-frame clones here, not all; method: immunoSEQ multiplex PCR. Of fewer than 150,000 clones in the sample, almost 85% were seen once. Unmatched junction bases numbered 6, after V lost 3 bases and J lost 2 bases. CDR1 and CDR2 from the germline V gene are LNHDA and SQIVND (reference sequence). This CDR3 has 15 residues. Sequencing was carried out using peripheral blood. The chain joins TRBV19 to TRBJ2-7; 8 nucleotides match TRBD2. This sequence originates from a human donor in a cohort sampled during active COVID-19. The DNA of the CDR3 is TGTGCCAGTAGTATTATCAGCGGGGGAACCTACGAGCAGTACTTC. Protein product: CASSIISGGTYEQYF.